This T cell receptor beta chain is from a study of post-analysis software for immune sequencing data. Across the study: Both relapsing-remitting and secondary progressive multiple sclerosis featured among the disease courses, as did progressive-relapsing multiple sclerosis. Study-wide points: Co-batched samples clustered tightly together by F measure. People with multiple sclerosis had a significantly lower normalized Chao1 diversity than controls did. A few TRBV segments occurring more often in patients than controls included TRBV5-6, TRBV5-1 and TRBV20-1.

Unique molecular identifiers were carried by the TCR beta cDNA libraries. About 500,000 cDNA molecules were obtained from approximately 0.91 to 9.4 million T cells. Each CDR3 protein gets one entry after TCRdb re-called the PCR reads with MiXCR. This table holds about 820,000 distinct CDR3 sequences, about 50% found once. A remark on this clonotype: Its antigen remains unknown.

Trimming stripped 0 bases from V and 8 bases from J, with 13 bases between. CDR1 and CDR2 from the germline V gene are LGHNA and YNFKEQ. The CDR3 has 14 residues. What was sequenced was blood. This clonotype was sampled from a girl aged 5 to 17 with multiple sclerosis. The rearrangement uses TRBV4-2 and TRBJ1-2; TRBD1 might be the D (5 bases). DNA of the CDR3: TGTGCCAGCAGCCAAGATCCCAGGGACCGCGGCTACACCTTC. Translating it yields CASSQDPRDRGYTF.